The clone carrying this T cell receptor beta chain was counted only a few times. This sample was taken from a study of blood T cells in healthy people across ages. This CDR3 comprises 14 residues. Deletions cut 6 bases from V and 6 bases from J, with 15 bases between. The V gene's germline CDR1 is MNHEY and CDR2 SMNVEV (reference sequence). It was with a sample-barcoded 5' primer and a J-beta primer mix that a second PCR of roughly 7 to 11 cycles was run. TCRdb re-called the 5' RACE reads with MiXCR, one entry per CDR3 protein. The sample lists over 950,000 distinct CDR3 sequences; roughly 47% were seen once.

Input material: blood. The origin of this receptor is a woman aged 55-75 years in good health. The rearrangement links TRBV27 to TRBJ2-1; D is unresolved. CDR3 nucleotide sequence: TGTGCCAGCAGACCCATTCTAGGATCCAATGAGCAGTTCTTC. Translation: CASRPILGSNEQFF.